These 31 T cell receptor beta chains were all obtained from the same sample, sequenced in a study of T cell changes during pregnancy in multiple sclerosis. Clones were sequenced by immunoSEQ multiplex PCR, and TCRdb holds only the in-frame ones, with some missing. Among nearly 110,000 clones listed, around 90% were seen once. This specimen consisted of peripheral blood, obtained after pregnancy. Source of these receptors: a female donor with multiple sclerosis, enrolled in a pregnancy study.

The V call is TRBV7-3, the J call TRBJ2-1, with TRBD2 identical over 8 bases. V lost 5 bases to trimming and J lost 7 bases; unmatched junction nucleotides: 4. Germline-derived CDR1 and CDR2 are SGHTA and FQGTGA. There are 13 residues in the CDR3. DNA for the CDR3: TGTGCCAGCAGCCCAACGGGAGGGAATGAGCAGTTCTTC. It yields the protein CASSPTGGNEQFF.

V is TRBV2 and J is TRBJ1-2, with 7 bases lining up with TRBD1. The germline CDR1 and CDR2 sequences are SNHLY and FYNNEI. V lost 10 bases to trimming and J lost 2 bases; unmatched junction nucleotides: 10. The CDR3 is made up of 14 amino acids. CDR3 sequence (DNA): TGTGCCACCCGTCAGACAGGGCTGAACTATGGCTACACCTTC. Amino acids: CATRQTGLNYGYTF.

This rearrangement joins TRBV30 to TRBJ1-2, with 7 nucleotides matching TRBD1. Trimming at V came to 2 bases and at J to 5 bases, leaving 5 bases not matched to a gene. The germline gives CDR1 GTSNPN, CDR2 SVGIG (reference sequence). The CDR3 has 13 residues. CDR3 loop: CAWSPDRVYGYTF. The CDR3 DNA follows: TGTGCCTGGAGTCCTGACAGGGTGTATGGCTACACCTTC.

The table lists this clone with a few counts. The gene calls are TRBV5-1 and TRBJ2-1; 9 positions agree with TRBD2. Germline V gene lookup returns CDR1 SGHRS and CDR2 YFSETQ. This CDR3 is 17 amino acids long. V gave up 2 bases and J gave up 4 bases; unmatched junction bases: 10. Here the CDR3 reads CASSFAGLAGPYNEQFF. The CDR3 nucleotides read TGCGCCAGCAGCTTCGCCGGTCTAGCGGGACCTTACAATGAGCAGTTCTTC.

The chain has TRBV7-9 and TRBJ1-2, with D unclear. V gave up 10 bases and J gave up 4 bases, with 16 bases separating them. The CDR3 covers 13 residues. Germline-derived CDR1 and CDR2 are SEHNR and FQNEAQ (reference sequence). The CDR3 nucleotides are TGTGCCACCCTGGTGGGAGGAGCCTATGGCTACACCTTC. Protein product: CATLVGGAYGYTF. The whole variable domain, filled in from reference TRBV7-9 and TRBJ1-2, reads DTGVSQNPRHKITKRGQNVTFRCDPISEHNRLYWYRQTLGQGPEFLTYFQNEAQLEKSRLLSDRFSAERPKGSFSTLEIQRTEQGDSAMYLCATLVGGAYGYTFGSGTRLTVV.

V usage is TRBV7-8 and J usage is TRBJ2-7; possible D gene TRBD2, 5 bases. The V and J ends lost 2 bases and 6 bases respectively, with 11 bases between them. Germline CDR1 is SGHVS and CDR2 is FQNEAQ. The CDR3 spans 13 residues. The CDR3 spells CASSLFGIGEQYF. The DNA for the CDR3 is TGTGCCAGCAGCTTATTCGGGATTGGCGAGCAGTACTTC. Combining the CDR3 with reference TRBV7-8 and TRBJ2-7 gives the whole variable domain GAGVSQSPRYKVAKRGQDVALRCDPISGHVSLFWYQQALGQGPEFLTYFQNEAQLDKSGLPSDRFFAERPEGSVSTLKIQRTQQEDSAVYLCASSLFGIGEQYFGPGTRLTVT.

This clone was found once. The rearrangement links TRBV29-1 to TRBJ2-1; 7 bases line up with TRBD2. CDR3 length equals 14 residues. Looked up from germline, CDR1 is SQVTM and CDR2 is ANQGSEA. The J segment lost 3 bases and the V segment lost 5 bases, leaving 7 bases of the junction unmatched. The CDR3 DNA sequence: TGCAGCGTTTGTTGGCTAGCGGTCTACAATGAGCAGTTCTTC. It codes for CSVCWLAVYNEQFF.

The V call is TRBV5-6, the J call TRBJ2-6, with 10 bases that match TRBD1. The CDR3 runs to 17 residues. V shed 3 bases and J 3 bases; nucleotides not matched to a gene: 6. The germline V gene encodes CDR1 SGHDT and CDR2 YYEEEE. The DNA of the CDR3 is TGTGCCAGCAGCTCCGGGACAGGGGTATTTGGGGCCAACGTCCTGACTTTC. Amino acids: CASSSGTGVFGANVLTF.

J is TRBJ1-1 and V is TRBV2; D uncertain. Per germline, CDR1 SNHLY and CDR2 FYNNEI. The CDR3 sequence is 14 residues long. The V and J ends lost 8 bases and 0 bases respectively, with 13 bases between them. The CDR3 here is CASAITEMNTEAFF. In nucleotides, the CDR3 is TGTGCCAGCGCCATCACAGAGATGAACACTGAAGCTTTCTTT.

V is TRBV6-6 and J is TRBJ2-1; TRBD2 matches at 7 bases. V dropped 8 bases and J dropped 5; count of bases not matched to a gene: 3. Per the germline V gene, CDR1 is MNHNY and CDR2 is SVGAGI (reference sequence). This CDR3 comprises 12 residues. CDR3 loop: CASREANNEQFF. The CDR3, as DNA: TGTGCCAGCCGGGAGGCAAACAATGAGCAGTTCTTC.

This clone has just one count. The V gene is TRBV2, the J gene TRBJ2-1, with TRBD2 as a possible D gene (6 bases). V shed 4 bases and J shed 9 bases, with 10 bases lying between them. Germline V lookup: CDR1 SNHLY, CDR2 FYNNEI. The CDR3 has 12 amino acids. DNA for the CDR3: TGTGCCAGCAGTGTGGTGGAGGGTGAGCAGTTCTTC. Amino acid sequence: CASSVVEGEQFF. The variable domain in full, completed from reference TRBV2 and TRBJ2-1, reads EPEVTQTPSHQVTQMGQEVILRCVPISNHLYFYWYRQILGQKVEFLVSFYNNEISEKSEIFDDQFSVERPDGSNFTLKIRSTKLEDSAMYFCASSVVEGEQFFGPGTRLTVL.

The CDR3 spells CAISGQGWRETQYF. CDR3 in DNA: TGTGCCATCAGTGGCCAGGGGTGGCGAGAGACCCAGTACTTC. J is TRBJ2-5 and V is TRBV10-3; D perhaps matches TRBD1 (6 bases). Trimming stripped 4 bases from V and 4 bases from J, with 13 bases between. The CDR3 is 14 amino acids. From germline, CDR1 is ENHRY and CDR2 SYGVKD.

The chain links TRBV6-1 to TRBJ2-3; perhaps TRBD1 as D (5 bases). The CDR3 covers 17 residues. V shed 3 bases and J shed 2 bases, with 18 bases lying between them. CDR1 and CDR2 (germline): MNHNS, SASEGT. The CDR3 loop is CASSDRMGWGTTDTQYF. CDR3 coding DNA: TGTGCCAGCAGTGATCGGATGGGATGGGGCACCACAGATACGCAGTATTTT.

The V call is TRBV7-2, the J call TRBJ2-3, with 11 bases matching TRBD2. Germline lookup yields CDR1 SGHTA and CDR2 FQGNSA. Unmatched junction bases numbered 4, after V lost 3 bases and J lost 2 bases. This CDR3 has 16 amino acids. The CDR3 sequence: CASSLLAGGPTDTQYF. The CDR3 DNA follows: TGTGCCAGCAGCTTGTTAGCGGGAGGGCCCACAGATACGCAGTATTTT.

V and J are TRBV6-5 and TRBJ1-1, with D unresolved. Germline V gene lookup returns CDR1 MNHEY and CDR2 SVGAGI. The ends were cut back, 2 bases at V and 4 bases at J, with 8 bases in the middle. The CDR3 length is 13 residues. The CDR3 protein is CASSYEGVTEAFF. The CDR3 bases are TGTGCCAGCAGTTACGAGGGCGTCACTGAAGCTTTCTTT.

This clone was detected only once. J is TRBJ1-1 and V is TRBV19, with 7 bases fitting TRBD1. The CDR3 extends over 14 amino acids. J gave up 6 bases and V 1 base, and 5 bases lay outside the gene matches. Germline V CDR1 and CDR2: LNHDA, SQIVND (reference sequence). This chain's CDR3 is CASSIGGGGAEAFF. CDR3 in DNA: TGTGCCAGTAGTATAGGAGGGGGCGGCGCTGAAGCTTTCTTT.

The V gene is TRBV12-1, the J gene TRBJ2-1; the table's D call, TRBD2, was not checked against the DNA. TRBV12-1 is tagged as a pseudogene. The CDR3 is made up of 17 amino acids. In DNA, the CDR3 is TGTGCCAGCAGCCCGAGGACTAGCGGGAGATCAGGCAATGAGCAGTTCTTC. This encodes CASSPRTSGRSGNEQFF.

The V call is TRBV18, the J call TRBJ1-1, with 8 bases that match TRBD1. There are 14 residues in the CDR3. The V gene's germline CDR1 is KGHSH and CDR2 LQKENI. With V trimmed by 3 bases and J by 6 bases, 6 bases remained unmatched. DNA for the CDR3: TGTGCCAGCTCACCGGACAGGGATTTTTCTGAAGCTTTCTTT. Translating it yields CASSPDRDFSEAFF. The full variable domain, with the rest looked up from reference TRBV18 and TRBJ1-1, is NAGVMQNPRHLVRRRGQEARLRCSPMKGHSHVYWYRQLPEEGLKFMVYLQKENIIDESGMPKERFSAEFPKEGPSILRIQQVVRGDSAAYFCASSPDRDFSEAFFGQGTRLTVV.

This clone was seen a single time. This rearrangement joins TRBV5-1 to TRBJ2-5, with 9 bases aligning to TRBD2. CDR3 size: 16 residues. J gave up 2 bases and V 0 bases, and 5 bases lay outside the gene matches. CDR1 and CDR2 from the germline V gene are SGHRS and YFSETQ. The CDR3 nucleotides are TGCGCCAGCAGCTTGGGAAGCGGGGGGTATCAAGAGACCCAGTACTTC. Its protein is CASSLGSGGYQETQYF.

This chain connects TRBV19 to TRBJ2-7, with TRBD1 identical over 9 bases. V shed 3 bases, J shed 5 bases, and the junction held 8 bases outside the gene matches. Looked up from germline, CDR1 is LNHDA and CDR2 is SQIVND (reference sequence). The CDR3 runs 15 residues. CDR3 nucleotide sequence: TGTGCCAGTAGTATTCCGGGACAGGGAATCGACGAGCAGTACTTC. Protein sequence: CASSIPGQGIDEQYF.

The chain carries TRBV4-2 and TRBJ2-7; 11 nucleotides align to TRBD1. Germline trimming cut 1 base from V and 3 bases from J; bases unmatched to any gene: 2. From germline, CDR1 is LGHNA and CDR2 YNFKEQ. This CDR3 spans 15 amino acids. In nucleotides, the CDR3 is TGTGCCAGCAGCCAAGCCGGGACAGGGGGCTACGAGCAGTACTTC. Translating it yields CASSQAGTGGYEQYF.

The chain has TRBV29-1 and TRBJ2-1; TRBD2 aligns across 10 bases. Germline V gene sequence: CDR1 SQVTM, CDR2 ANQGSEA. V dropped 6 bases and J dropped 8; count of bases not matched to a gene: 10. This CDR3 is 14 amino acids long. CDR3 sequence: CSVAPSGRRDEQFF. The CDR3 coding sequence is TGCAGCGTGGCCCCTAGCGGGAGAAGGGATGAGCAGTTCTTC.

This chain connects TRBV30 to TRBJ2-2, with 7 bases aligning to TRBD2. Germline lookup yields CDR1 GTSNPN and CDR2 SVGIG (reference sequence). V gave up 4 bases and J gave up 5 bases; unmatched junction bases: 10. The CDR3 is 15 amino acids. CDR3 residues: CAWTGVSGSTGELFF. The CDR3 DNA reads TGTGCCTGGACGGGGGTTAGCGGGTCGACCGGGGAGCTGTTTTTT. Full variable domain (rest looked up from reference TRBV30 and TRBJ2-2): SQTIHQWPATLVQPVGSPLSLECTVEGTSNPNLYWYRQAAGRGLQLLFYSVGIGQISSEVPQNLSASRPQDRQFILSSKKLLLSDSGFYLCAWTGVSGSTGELFFGEGSRLTVL.

The V call is TRBV15, the J call TRBJ2-4; D might be TRBD2 (6 bases). The CDR3 spans 19 residues. Germline CDR1 is LNHNV and CDR2 is YYDKDF (reference sequence). Trimming removed 1 base from V and 0 bases from J, with 19 bases in between. The CDR3 sequence: CATSRGWESGRLAKNIQYF. The CDR3 DNA sequence: TGTGCCACCAGCAGAGGGTGGGAATCCGGGAGACTAGCCAAAAACATTCAGTACTTC.

J is TRBJ1-1 and V is TRBV7-2; D remains ambiguous. This CDR3 region has 13 residues. Germline V lookup: CDR1 SGHTA, CDR2 FQGNSA. Trimming left V 1 base short and J 7 bases short, with 10 bases between. CDR3 nucleotides: TGTGCCAGCAGCTTAGGGCAGGCCGGTGAAGCTTTCTTT. Protein product: CASSLGQAGEAFF.

The V call is TRBV28, the J call TRBJ2-7; the D gene is possibly TRBD1 (6 bases). This CDR3 is built from 15 residues. Germline CDR1 and CDR2: MDHEN and SYDVKM. Trimming shortened V by 8 bases and J by 5 bases, and 22 bases separated the two germline ends. DNA for the CDR3: TGTGCCAGCGACTCATGGACAGTCTCTTCACACGAGCAGTACTTC. It specifies CASDSWTVSSHEQYF.

The J gene is TRBJ2-4, the V gene TRBV9; perhaps TRBD1 as D (6 bases). V was clipped by 2 bases and J by 12 bases, with 18 bases between them. The germline V gene has CDR1 SGDLS and CDR2 YYNGEE. The CDR3 is made up of 14 amino acids. CDR3 sequence: CASSVSEDSRTQYF. The CDR3 region has the DNA TGTGCCAGCAGCGTGTCCGAGGACAGCCGCACTCAGTACTTC.

This clone was seen just once. The V and J genes are TRBV6-1 and TRBJ1-5; D remains ambiguous. Germline V gene data show CDR1 as MNHNS and CDR2 as SASEGT. V was pared by 4 bases and J by 4 bases, with 14 bases between. This CDR3 comprises 15 residues. The DNA for the CDR3 is TGTGCCAGCAGTGGAGGGCCTCTGGGGAATCAGCCCCAGCATTTT. Translated: CASSGGPLGNQPQHF.

This clone was detected only a few times. CDR3 region: CASSFGQGKEAFF. The CDR3 coding sequence is TGTGCCAGCAGCTTTGGACAGGGGAAGGAAGCTTTCTTT. The rearrangement links TRBV7-2 to TRBJ1-1; 9 bases line up with TRBD1. CDR3 length: 13 amino acids. Trimming at V came to 3 bases and at J to 8 bases, leaving 4 bases not matched to a gene. CDR1 SGHTA and CDR2 FQGNSA come from the germline V gene.

The V call is TRBV30, the J call TRBJ1-1; 7 bases agree with TRBD1. Germline V gene sequence: CDR1 GTSNPN, CDR2 SVGIG (reference sequence). This CDR3 is built from 11 residues. V was clipped by 4 bases and J by 11 bases; unmatched bases: 7. The CDR3 DNA sequence: TGTGCCTGGAATCTTGGACAGGTCGCTTTCTTT. Its translation: CAWNLGQVAFF.

V gene TRBV27 combines with J gene TRBJ2-5; D gene uncertain. Trimming left V 3 bases short and J 4 bases short, with 15 bases between. Germline CDR1 reads MNHEY; CDR2 reads SMNVEV (reference sequence). There are 15 residues in the CDR3. For the CDR3, the DNA is TGTGCCAGCAGTTTGACATCCTCAGGCCTAGAGACCCAGTACTTC. Its protein product is CASSLTSSGLETQYF.